This TCR beta chain emerged from a study of T cell responses to AZD1222 COVID-19 vaccine. Whole-study findings and limits: With dominance at 160-218 and 743-854, vaccine-associated CD4 TCRs spanned spike. When two AZD1222 doses had been given, Spike-specific TCR breadth and depth rose.

With regard to this clone: Antigen unknown.

Germline V lookup: CDR1 SGHNT, CDR2 YYREEE (reference sequence). Unmatched junction bases numbered 8, after V lost 4 bases and J lost 4 bases. CDR3 length: 15 amino acids. Only in-frame clones appear in the TCRdb table, and some are missing; sequencing was by immunoSEQ multiplex PCR. Of about 140,000 clones in the sample, around nine tenths were seen once. V is TRBV5-4 and J is TRBJ1-1; 9 bases are a match to TRBD1. The source was peripheral blood, collected on day 0 of AZD1222 vaccination. The receptor was derived from an adult in good health. As DNA, the CDR3 is TGTGCCAGCAGCCGGGACAGGGTGACGGGCACTGAAGCTTTCTTT. Its protein product is CASSRDRVTGTEAFF.